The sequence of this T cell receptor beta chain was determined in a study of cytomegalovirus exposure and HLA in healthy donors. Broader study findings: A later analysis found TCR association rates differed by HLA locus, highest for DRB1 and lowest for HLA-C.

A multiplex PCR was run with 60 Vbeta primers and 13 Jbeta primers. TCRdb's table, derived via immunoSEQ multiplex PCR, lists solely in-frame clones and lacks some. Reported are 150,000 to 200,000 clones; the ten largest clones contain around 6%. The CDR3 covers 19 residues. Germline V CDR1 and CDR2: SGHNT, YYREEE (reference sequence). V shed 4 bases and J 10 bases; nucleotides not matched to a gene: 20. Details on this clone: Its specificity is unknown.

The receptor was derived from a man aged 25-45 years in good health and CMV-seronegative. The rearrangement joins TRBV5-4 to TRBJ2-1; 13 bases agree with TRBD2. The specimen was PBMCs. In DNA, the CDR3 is TGTGCCAGCAGCCGGGGGGGACTAGCGGGACCACAAAGCCGAGGGGAGCAGTTCTTC. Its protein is CASSRGGLAGPQSRGEQFF.